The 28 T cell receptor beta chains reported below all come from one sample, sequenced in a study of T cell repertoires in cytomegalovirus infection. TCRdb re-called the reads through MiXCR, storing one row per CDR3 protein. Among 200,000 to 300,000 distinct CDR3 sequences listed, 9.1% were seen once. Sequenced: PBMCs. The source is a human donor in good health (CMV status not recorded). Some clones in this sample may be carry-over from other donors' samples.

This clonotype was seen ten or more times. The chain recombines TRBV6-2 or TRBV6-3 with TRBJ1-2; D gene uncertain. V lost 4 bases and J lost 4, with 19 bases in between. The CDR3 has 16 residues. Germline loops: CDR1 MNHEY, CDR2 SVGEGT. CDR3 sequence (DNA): TGTGCCAGCAGTTCCGCAGCGCAAGCGAAGATCTATGGCTACACCTTC. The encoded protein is CASSSAAQAKIYGYTF.

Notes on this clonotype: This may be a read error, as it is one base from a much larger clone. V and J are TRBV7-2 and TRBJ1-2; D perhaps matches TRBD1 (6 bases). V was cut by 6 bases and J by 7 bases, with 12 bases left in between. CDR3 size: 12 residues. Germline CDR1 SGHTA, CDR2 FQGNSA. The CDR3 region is CTSRSGGFGYTF. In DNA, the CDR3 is TGTACCAGCAGATCGGGGGGCTTTGGCTACACCTTC.

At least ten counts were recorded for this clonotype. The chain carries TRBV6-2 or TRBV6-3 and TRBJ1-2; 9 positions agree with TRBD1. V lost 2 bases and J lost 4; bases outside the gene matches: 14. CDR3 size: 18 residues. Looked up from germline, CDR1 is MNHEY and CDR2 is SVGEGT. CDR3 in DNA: TGTGCCAGCAGTTACGACGGACAGGGGCGCTCTACGATCTATGGCTACACCTTC. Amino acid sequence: CASSYDGQGRSTIYGYTF.

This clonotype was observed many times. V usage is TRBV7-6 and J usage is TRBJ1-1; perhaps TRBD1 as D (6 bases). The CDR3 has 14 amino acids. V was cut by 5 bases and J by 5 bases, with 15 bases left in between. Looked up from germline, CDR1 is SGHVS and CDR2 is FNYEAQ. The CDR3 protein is CASSQAGAGTEAFF. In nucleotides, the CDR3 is TGTGCCAGCAGCCAGGCGGGGGCGGGTACTGAAGCTTTCTTT. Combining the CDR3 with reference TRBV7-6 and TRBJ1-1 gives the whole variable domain GAGVSQSPRYKVTKRGQDVALRCDPISGHVSLYWYRQALGQGPEFLTYFNYEAQQDKSGLPNDRFSAERPEGSISTLTIQRTEQRDSAMYRCASSQAGAGTEAFFGQGTRLTVV.

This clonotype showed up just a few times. The CDR3 spells CASSFQGNSPLHF. In DNA form, the CDR3 reads TGTGCCAGCAGCTTCCAGGGGAATTCACCCCTCCACTTT. V is TRBV14 and J is TRBJ1-6; the D gene is possibly TRBD1 (6 bases). The germline gives CDR1 SGHDN, CDR2 FVKESK. Trimming pared 5 bases from V and 7 bases from J, leaving 9 bases between. CDR3 size: 13 residues.

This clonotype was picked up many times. In DNA, the CDR3 is TGTGCCAGCAGCTTAACAGGTCCCGGGGACACTGAAGCTTTCTTT. Its translation is CASSLTGPGDTEAFF. The chain uses TRBV7-2 and TRBJ1-1; D possibly corresponds to TRBD1 (5 bases). Germline V gene lookup returns CDR1 SGHTA and CDR2 FQGNSA. Trimming took 2 bases from V and 3 from J, leaving 13 bases between them. This CDR3 comprises 15 residues.

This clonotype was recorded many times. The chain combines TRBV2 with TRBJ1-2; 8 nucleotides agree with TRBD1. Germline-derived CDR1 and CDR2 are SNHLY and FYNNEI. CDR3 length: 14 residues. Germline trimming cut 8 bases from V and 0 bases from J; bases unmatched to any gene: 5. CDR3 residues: CASEPGQANYGYTF. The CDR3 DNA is TGTGCCAGCGAACCGGGACAGGCTAACTATGGCTACACCTTC.

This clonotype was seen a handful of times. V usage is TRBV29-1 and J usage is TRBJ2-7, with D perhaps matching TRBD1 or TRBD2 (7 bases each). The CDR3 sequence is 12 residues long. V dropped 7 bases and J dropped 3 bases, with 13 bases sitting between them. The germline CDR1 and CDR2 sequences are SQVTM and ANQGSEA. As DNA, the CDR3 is TGCAGCGCTCGGGGGGACAGCTACGAGCAGTACTTC. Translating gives CSARGDSYEQYF.

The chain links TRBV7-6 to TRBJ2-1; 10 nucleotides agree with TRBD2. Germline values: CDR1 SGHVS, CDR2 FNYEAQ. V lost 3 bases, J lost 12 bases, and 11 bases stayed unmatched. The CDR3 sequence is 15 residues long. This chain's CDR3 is CASSFGLAALGGQFF. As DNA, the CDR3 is TGTGCCAGCAGCTTCGGACTAGCGGCCCTTGGTGGGCAGTTCTTC.

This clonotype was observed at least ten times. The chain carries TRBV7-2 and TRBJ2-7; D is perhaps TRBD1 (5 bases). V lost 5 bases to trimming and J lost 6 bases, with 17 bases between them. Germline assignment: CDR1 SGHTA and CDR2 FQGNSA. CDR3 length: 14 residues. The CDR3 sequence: CASSPGHRTGEQYF. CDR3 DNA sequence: TGTGCCAGCAGCCCCGGGCACAGGACGGGCGAGCAGTACTTC.

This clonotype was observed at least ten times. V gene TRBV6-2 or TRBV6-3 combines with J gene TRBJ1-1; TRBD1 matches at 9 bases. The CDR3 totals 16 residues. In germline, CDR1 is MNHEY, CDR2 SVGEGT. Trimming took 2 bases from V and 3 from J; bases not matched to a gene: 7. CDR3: CASSYMMGQGDTEAFF. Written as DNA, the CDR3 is TGTGCCAGCAGTTACATGATGGGACAGGGCGACACTGAAGCTTTCTTT.

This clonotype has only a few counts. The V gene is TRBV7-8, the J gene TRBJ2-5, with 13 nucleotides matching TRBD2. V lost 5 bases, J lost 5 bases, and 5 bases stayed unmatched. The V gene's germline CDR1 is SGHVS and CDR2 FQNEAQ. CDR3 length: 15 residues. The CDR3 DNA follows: TGTGCCAGCAGCACGACTAGCGGGGGGTTCGAGACCCAGTACTTC. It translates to CASSTTSGGFETQYF.

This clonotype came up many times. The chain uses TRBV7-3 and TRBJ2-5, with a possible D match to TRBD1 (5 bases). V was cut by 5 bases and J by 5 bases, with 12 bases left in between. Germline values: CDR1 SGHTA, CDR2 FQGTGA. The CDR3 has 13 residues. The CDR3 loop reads CASSKGAVETQYF. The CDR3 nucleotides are TGTGCCAGCAGCAAAGGGGCAGTGGAGACCCAGTACTTC.

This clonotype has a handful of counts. The CDR3 loop is CASSADNRGNTEAFF. The CDR3 region has the DNA TGTGCCAGCAGTGCCGATAACCGGGGGAACACTGAAGCTTTCTTT. The chain uses TRBV2 and TRBJ1-1, with unresolved D. Per germline, CDR1 SNHLY and CDR2 FYNNEI. The CDR3 runs 15 residues. The V end lost 4 bases, the J end lost 1 base, and 13 bases lay between the germline ends.

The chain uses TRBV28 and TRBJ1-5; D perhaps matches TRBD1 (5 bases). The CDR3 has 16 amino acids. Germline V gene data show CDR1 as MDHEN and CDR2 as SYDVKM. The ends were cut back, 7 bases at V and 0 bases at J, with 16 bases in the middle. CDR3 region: CASKDSRGGSNQPQHF. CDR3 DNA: TGTGCCAGCAAGGACTCCCGGGGCGGTAGCAATCAGCCCCAGCATTTT.

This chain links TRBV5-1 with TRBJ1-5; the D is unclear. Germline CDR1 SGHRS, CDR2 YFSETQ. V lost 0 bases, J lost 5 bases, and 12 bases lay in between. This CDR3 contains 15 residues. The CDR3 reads CASSLGSSRDQPQHF. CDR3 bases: TGCGCCAGCAGCTTGGGGTCCAGCAGAGATCAGCCCCAGCATTTT.

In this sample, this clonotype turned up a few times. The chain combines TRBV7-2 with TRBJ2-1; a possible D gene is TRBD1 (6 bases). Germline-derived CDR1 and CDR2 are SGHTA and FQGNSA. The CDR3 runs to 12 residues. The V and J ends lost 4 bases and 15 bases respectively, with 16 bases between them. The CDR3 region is CASSSTNRDPFF. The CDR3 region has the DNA TGTGCCAGCAGCTCTACCAACAGGGATCCGTTCTTC.

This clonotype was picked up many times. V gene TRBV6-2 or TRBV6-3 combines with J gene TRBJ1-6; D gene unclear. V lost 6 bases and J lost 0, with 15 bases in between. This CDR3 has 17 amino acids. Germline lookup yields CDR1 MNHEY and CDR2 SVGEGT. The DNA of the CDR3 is TGTGCCAGCAGATTGCGAGGAGGTAGCTCCTATAATTCACCCCTCCACTTT. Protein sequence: CASRLRGGSSYNSPLHF.

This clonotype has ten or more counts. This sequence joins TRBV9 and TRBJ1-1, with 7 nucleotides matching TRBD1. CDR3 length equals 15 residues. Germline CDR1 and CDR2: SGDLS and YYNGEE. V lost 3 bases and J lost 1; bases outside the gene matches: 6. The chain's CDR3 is CASSATGLRNTEAFF. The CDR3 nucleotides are TGTGCCAGCAGCGCGACAGGGTTGAGGAACACTGAAGCTTTCTTT.

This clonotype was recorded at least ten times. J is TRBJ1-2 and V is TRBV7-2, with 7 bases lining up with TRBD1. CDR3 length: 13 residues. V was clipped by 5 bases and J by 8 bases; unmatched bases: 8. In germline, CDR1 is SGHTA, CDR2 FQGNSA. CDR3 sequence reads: CASSPNTGEGYTF. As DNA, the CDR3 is TGTGCCAGCAGCCCAAACACAGGGGAAGGCTACACCTTC.

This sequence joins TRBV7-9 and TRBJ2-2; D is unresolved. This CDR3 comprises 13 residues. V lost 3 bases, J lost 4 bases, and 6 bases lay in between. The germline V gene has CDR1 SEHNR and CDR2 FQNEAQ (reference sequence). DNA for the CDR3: TGTGCCAGCAGCTTCATGTTCACCGGGGAGCTGTTTTTT. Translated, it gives CASSFMFTGELFF.

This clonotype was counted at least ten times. The chain's CDR3 is CASSLEPTGELFF. DNA for the CDR3: TGTGCCAGCAGCTTAGAACCCACCGGGGAGCTGTTTTTT. V is TRBV7-2 and J is TRBJ2-2; no clear D gene. V was pared by 1 base and J by 4 bases, with 4 bases between. CDR3 length: 13 amino acids. CDR1 and CDR2 from the germline V gene are SGHTA and FQGNSA.

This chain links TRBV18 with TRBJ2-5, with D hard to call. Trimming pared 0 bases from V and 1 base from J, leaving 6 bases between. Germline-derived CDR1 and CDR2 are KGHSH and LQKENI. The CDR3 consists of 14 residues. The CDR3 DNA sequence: TGTGCCAGCTCACCACCGCAGCTCCAAGAGACCCAGTACTTC. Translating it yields CASSPPQLQETQYF.

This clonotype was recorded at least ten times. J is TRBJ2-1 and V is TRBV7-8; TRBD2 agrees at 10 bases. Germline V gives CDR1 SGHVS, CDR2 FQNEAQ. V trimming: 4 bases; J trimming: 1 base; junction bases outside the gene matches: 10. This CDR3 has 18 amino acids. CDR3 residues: CASSSRASGSGSYNEQFF. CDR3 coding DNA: TGTGCCAGCAGCTCCCGGGCTAGCGGGAGTGGGTCCTACAATGAGCAGTTCTTC. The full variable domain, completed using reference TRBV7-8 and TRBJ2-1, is GAGVSQSPRYKVAKRGQDVALRCDPISGHVSLFWYQQALGQGPEFLTYFQNEAQLDKSGLPSDRFFAERPEGSVSTLKIQRTQQEDSAVYLCASSSRASGSGSYNEQFFGPGTRLTVL.

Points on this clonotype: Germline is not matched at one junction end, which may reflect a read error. The CDR3 region has the DNA TGTGCCAGCAGCTCTACAGGGGCCGATGAGCAGTTCTTC. This codes for CASSSTGADEQFF. The chain has TRBV5-3 and TRBJ2-1, with 7 bases aligning to TRBD1. TRBV5-3 is an ORF, with its function uncertain. The CDR3 covers 13 residues.

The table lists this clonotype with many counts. CDR3 residues: CASSPGQGRTNEKLFF. CDR3 nucleotide sequence: TGTGCCAGCAGTCCTGGACAGGGACGAACTAATGAAAAACTGTTTTTT. The chain employs TRBV12-3 or TRBV12-4 and TRBJ1-4, with 8 bases matching TRBD1. The junction had 6 bases not matched to a gene; V was cut back by 5 bases and J by 1 base. The CDR3 is 16 amino acids.

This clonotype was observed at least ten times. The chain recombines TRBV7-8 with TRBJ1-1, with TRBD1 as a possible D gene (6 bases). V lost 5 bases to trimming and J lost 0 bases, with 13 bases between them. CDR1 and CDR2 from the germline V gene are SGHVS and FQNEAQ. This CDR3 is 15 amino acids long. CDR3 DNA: TGTGCCAGCAGCCCAAGGACAGCAATGAACACTGAAGCTTTCTTT. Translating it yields CASSPRTAMNTEAFF.

The CDR3 protein is CASRATELNTEAFF. The CDR3 coding sequence is TGTGCCAGCAGGGCAACAGAGCTGAACACTGAAGCTTTCTTT. V gene TRBV2 combines with J gene TRBJ1-1, with unresolved D. The CDR3 covers 14 residues. Germline CDR1 SNHLY, CDR2 FYNNEI. V was trimmed by 6 bases and J by 0 bases, leaving 11 bases between them.